The rows below give T cell receptor beta chains drawn from one sample of a study of blood T cell repertoires in COVID-19. The assay was immunoSEQ multiplex PCR, and TCRdb's table has in-frame clones only and misses some. The sample shows around 120,000 clones, roughly nine tenths of them seen only once. Input material: peripheral blood. The receptors stem from a man in his sixties or seventies who had recovered from COVID-19. Both conserved end residues are part of each CDR3. Each record gives: V gene, clone size, D gene, J gene, CDR3 DNA, CDR3 protein. A D gene is named only where the DNA matches it firmly. Size is stated for part of the rows, as once, few or many counts, or as a class when the clone is expanded.

V: TRBV30; size: once; D: -; J: TRBJ1-1; DNA: TGTGCCTGGATGAGGGTGGGGACTGAAGCTTTCTTT; CDR3: CAWMRVGTEAFF
V: TRBV5-1; size: -; D: -; J: TRBJ1-6; DNA: TGCGCCAGCAGCCCATGGCATGGGGCAGATTCACCCCTCCACTTT; CDR3: CASSPWHGADSPLHF
V: TRBV24-1; size: -; D: -; J: TRBJ1-2; DNA: TGTGCCACCAGTGATGGTAGAAACAGCTATGGCTACACCTTC; CDR3: CATSDGRNSYGYTF
V: TRBV2; size: -; D: -; J: TRBJ2-7; DNA: TGTGCCAGCACAGGGCAATCCCCCGAGCAGTACTTC; CDR3: CASTGQSPEQYF
V: TRBV11-2; size: once; D: TRBD1; J: TRBJ1-4; DNA: TGTGCCAGCAGCCCAGGACAGGGCCTTAATGAAAAACTGTTTTTT; CDR3: CASSPGQGLNEKLFF
V: TRBV19; size: -; D: -; J: TRBJ1-2; DNA: TGTGCCAGTAAGGGGGACAACTATGGCTACACCTTC; CDR3: CASKGDNYGYTF
V: TRBV5-1; size: -; D: -; J: TRBJ2-3; DNA: TGCGCCAGCAGCTTATCCCAGGGAGGAGATACGCAGTATTTT; CDR3: CASSLSQGGDTQYF
V: TRBV6-5; size: -; D: TRBD2; J: TRBJ2-3; DNA: TGTGCCAGCAGTACCATAGCGGGGGGAGATACGCAGTATTTT; CDR3: CASSTIAGGDTQYF
V: TRBV6-5; size: few; D: -; J: TRBJ1-2; DNA: TGTGCCAGCAGCCCCGGTGGAAGGAGTGGCTACACCTTC; CDR3: CASSPGGRSGYTF
V: TRBV28; size: -; D: -; J: TRBJ2-2; DNA: TGTGCCAGCAGTTCGAAGGGGCTCATCACCGGGGAGCTGTTTTTT; CDR3: CASSSKGLITGELFF
V: TRBV9; size: -; D: TRBD1; J: TRBJ1-1; DNA: TGTGCCAGCAGCGTAGAGGGGCTGGGACAGGGTGAGGCTTTCTTT; CDR3: CASSVEGLGQGEAFF
V: TRBV7-9; size: -; D: -; J: TRBJ1-2; DNA: TGTGCCAGCAGCTCCCGAATGTCGGTTGACTATGGCTACACCTTC; CDR3: CASSSRMSVDYGYTF
V: TRBV2; size: -; D: -; J: TRBJ1-1; DNA: TGTGCCAGCAGTGACTACAGCGAAGCTTTCTTT; CDR3: CASSDYSEAFF
V: TRBV5-1; size: -; D: TRBD1; J: TRBJ1-1; DNA: TGCGCCAGCAGCTTGGCCTTCAGGACAGGAACTAACACTGAAGCTTTCTTT; CDR3: CASSLAFRTGTNTEAFF
V: TRBV7-2; size: -; D: -; J: TRBJ1-2; DNA: TGTGCCAGCAGCTTAGCTCAGGGGATTAGCTATGGCTACACCTTC; CDR3: CASSLAQGISYGYTF
V: TRBV19; size: -; D: TRBD1; J: TRBJ2-7; DNA: TGTGCCAGTAGTTTCCGGGACAGGGGGTCCTACGAGCAGTACTTC; CDR3: CASSFRDRGSYEQYF
V: TRBV19; size: -; D: -; J: TRBJ2-5; DNA: TGTGCCAGCGGGGTCGGAGAGACCCAGTACTTC; CDR3: CASGVGETQYF
V: TRBV5-1; size: -; D: TRBD1; J: TRBJ2-1; DNA: TGCGCCAGCAGCTTCTATGAGCGACAGGGCCGAGTGTTCTTC; CDR3: CASSFYERQGRVFF
V: TRBV7-8; size: -; D: -; J: TRBJ2-7; DNA: TGTGCCAGCAGCTTACGGGGGACAGTCACCAACGAGCAGTACTTC; CDR3: CASSLRGTVTNEQYF